One and the same sample provided the 21 T cell receptor beta chains below, sequenced in a study of blood T cell repertoires in COVID-19. Measured with immunoSEQ multiplex PCR; TCRdb has only the in-frame clones, and not every one. The table records around 33,000 clones, 80% to 95% of them present only once. The sequenced sample was peripheral blood. The receptor set was obtained from a man at least 80 years old with acute or convalescent COVID-19.

V usage is TRBV9 and J usage is TRBJ1-6, with 9 bases fitting TRBD1. Germline-derived CDR1 and CDR2 are SGDLS and YYNGEE. Trimming took 4 bases from V and 7 from J; bases not matched to a gene: 9. The CDR3 loop spans 16 amino acids. This chain's CDR3 is CASSPGTGLYNSPLHF. For the CDR3, the DNA is TGTGCCAGCAGCCCCGGGACAGGGTTATACAATTCACCCCTCCACTTT.

The chain couples TRBV24-1 to TRBJ2-1; TRBD1 matches 12 bases. The CDR3 consists of 14 residues. Looked up from germline, CDR1 is KGHDR and CDR2 is SFDVKD. Trimming took 6 bases from V and 6 from J; bases not matched to a gene: 2. The CDR3 DNA is TGTGCCACCAGTCCGGGACAGGGGGCCAATGAGCAGTTCTTC. Translated, it gives CATSPGQGANEQFF.

The chain is built from TRBV3-1 (or the pseudogene TRBV3-2) and TRBJ2-5, with D tentatively TRBD1 (6 bases). CDR3 size: 14 residues. The V and J ends lost 2 bases and 7 bases respectively, with 14 bases between them. Germline values: CDR1 LGHDT, CDR2 YNNKEL (reference sequence). DNA of the CDR3: TGTGCCAGCAGCCAAACCGGGACATTTGCGACCCAGTACTTC. Protein sequence: CASSQTGTFATQYF.

The rearrangement uses TRBV29-1 and TRBJ2-1; TRBD1 might be the D (7 bases). Trimming shortened V by 1 base and J by 5 bases, and 15 bases separated the two germline ends. Germline values: CDR1 SQVTM, CDR2 ANQGSEA. This CDR3 has 15 amino acids. DNA of the CDR3: TGCAGCGTTGAAGGGAGGGCAGGGGGGAACAATGAGCAGTTCTTC. It translates to CSVEGRAGGNNEQFF.

This chain joins TRBV2 and TRBJ1-5; 7 bases are shared with TRBD1. J lost 7 bases, V lost 7 bases, and 7 bases had no gene match. Germline-derived CDR1 and CDR2 are SNHLY and FYNNEI. The CDR3 runs to 13 residues. Here the CDR3 reads CASTTGVGQPQHF. For the CDR3, the DNA is TGTGCCAGCACAACAGGGGTAGGACAGCCCCAGCATTTT.

This sequence joins TRBV20-1 and TRBJ1-2, with 10 bases lining up with TRBD1. The CDR3 has 11 residues. Per germline, CDR1 DFQATT and CDR2 SNEGSKA (reference sequence). CDR3 loop: CRGDRGPGYTF. Written as DNA, the CDR3 is TGCAGAGGGGACAGGGGCCCTGGCTACACCTTC.

V is TRBV5-1 and J is TRBJ1-1, with D possibly being TRBD1 (5 bases). V was trimmed by 4 bases and J by 1 base, leaving 20 bases between them. Per the germline V gene, CDR1 is SGHRS and CDR2 is YFSETQ. The length of the CDR3 is 17 residues. CDR3 loop: CASSAGLGVGGNTEAFF. Written as DNA, the CDR3 is TGCGCCAGCAGCGCGGGGTTGGGGGTCGGGGGGAACACTGAAGCTTTCTTT.

The chain couples TRBV11-2 to TRBJ1-1, with TRBD1 identical over 7 bases. This CDR3 spans 14 amino acids. The J segment lost 0 bases and the V segment lost 4 bases, leaving 2 bases of the junction unmatched. Germline V CDR1 and CDR2: SGHAT, FQNNGV. CDR3 loop: CASSSGTVNTEAFF. In DNA, the CDR3 is TGTGCCAGCAGCTCCGGGACAGTGAACACTGAAGCTTTCTTT.

CDR3 DNA sequence: TGTGCCAGCAGCTCTCTGGCAGTAACTAATTCACCCCTCCACTTT. Translation gives CASSSLAVTNSPLHF. The chain employs TRBV7-9 and TRBJ1-6; D ambiguous. The germline gives CDR1 SEHNR, CDR2 FQNEAQ (reference sequence). CDR3 length: 15 residues. The ends were cut back, 4 bases at V and 6 bases at J, with 13 bases in the middle.

The V gene is TRBV10-3, the J gene TRBJ2-3, with 8 bases identical to TRBD2. V was clipped by 7 bases and J by 7 bases; unmatched bases: 10. CDR1 is ENHRY and CDR2 is SYGVKD in the germline V gene. The CDR3 is 14 residues long. The chain's CDR3 is CAIMTSGGPNTQYF. CDR3 DNA sequence: TGTGCCATCATGACATCGGGGGGGCCTAATACGCAGTATTTT.

The V and J genes are TRBV7-9 and TRBJ2-3; the D gene is possibly TRBD1 (6 bases). Trimming took 2 bases from V and 3 from J, leaving 12 bases between them. The CDR3 is made up of 15 amino acids. Germline assignment: CDR1 SEHNR and CDR2 FQNEAQ (reference sequence). CDR3 protein: CASSLNREGTDTQYF. CDR3 in DNA: TGTGCCAGCAGCTTAAACAGGGAAGGAACAGATACGCAGTATTTT.

This chain joins TRBV19 and TRBJ1-4; possibly TRBD1 for D (5 bases). The CDR3 length is 19 residues. Looked up from germline, CDR1 is LNHDA and CDR2 is SQIVND (reference sequence). Deletions cut 4 bases from V and 0 bases from J, with 21 bases between. This CDR3 is CASSNGEGLHGTTNEKLFF. For the CDR3, the DNA is TGTGCCAGTAGTAACGGAGAGGGACTTCACGGGACAACTAATGAAAAACTGTTTTTT.

The gene calls are TRBV7-6 and TRBJ2-3, with 12 bases lining up with TRBD2. Germline CDR1 and CDR2: SGHVS and FNYEAQ. The CDR3 is 15 residues long. V shed 5 bases and J 4 bases; nucleotides not matched to a gene: 4. CDR3 protein: CASSITSGGPDTQYF. Written as DNA, the CDR3 is TGTGCCAGCAGCATAACTAGCGGGGGGCCAGATACGCAGTATTTT.

The chain has TRBV19 and TRBJ2-7; D may be TRBD1 (6 bases). Trimming removed 5 bases from V and 7 bases from J, with 21 bases in between. CDR1 LNHDA and CDR2 SQIVND come from the germline V gene (reference sequence). The CDR3 totals 15 residues. CDR3 coding DNA: TGTGCCAGTAGTTTCCTGACAGGCTCGAATGGGGAGCAGTACTTC. This translates into CASSFLTGSNGEQYF.

This chain connects TRBV29-1 to TRBJ1-5; TRBD1 matches 9 bases. This CDR3 spans 12 amino acids. Germline V gene sequence: CDR1 SQVTM, CDR2 ANQGSEA. V lost 6 bases to trimming and J lost 7 bases; unmatched junction nucleotides: 4. The CDR3 loop reads CSVRQGDQPQHF. As DNA, the CDR3 is TGCAGCGTCAGACAGGGGGACCAGCCCCAGCATTTT.

The CDR3 loop is CASSYTGPQGGNTIYF. CDR3 sequence (DNA): TGTGCCAGCAGTTACACCGGGCCCCAGGGGGGAAACACCATATATTTT. V is TRBV6-5 and J is TRBJ1-3; D perhaps matches TRBD1 (6 bases). V was trimmed by 2 bases and J by 4 bases, leaving 15 bases between them. Germline V gene sequence: CDR1 MNHEY, CDR2 SVGAGI. This CDR3 contains 16 residues.

The J gene is TRBJ1-4, the V gene TRBV2; D possibly corresponds to TRBD1 (5 bases). The germline V gene has CDR1 SNHLY and CDR2 FYNNEI. CDR3 length: 14 amino acids. V was clipped by 10 bases and J by 7 bases, with 19 bases between them. CDR3: CATTQESGSEKLFF. Written as DNA, the CDR3 is TGTGCCACCACACAGGAGTCAGGAAGTGAAAAACTGTTTTTT.

Details on this clone: This CDR3 is also generated by other DNA sequences in the sample. The rearrangement uses TRBV27 and TRBJ2-3; the match to TRBD1 covers 10 bases. The germline V gene encodes CDR1 MNHEY and CDR2 SMNVEV (reference sequence). V was clipped by 3 bases and J by 3 bases; unmatched bases: 0. This CDR3 contains 14 residues. As DNA, the CDR3 is TGTGCCAGCAGTTTGGACAGGGGGACAGATACGCAGTATTTT. Amino acids: CASSLDRGTDTQYF.

The chain is built from TRBV4-1 and TRBJ1-1; 8 bases are shared with TRBD1. Germline values: CDR1 MGHRA, CDR2 YSYEKL. The CDR3 is 16 residues long. Trimming cost V 1 base and J 4 bases; bases outside gene matches: 8. CDR3 residues: CASSQGWTGMLTEAFF. The CDR3 DNA is TGCGCCAGCAGCCAAGGGTGGACAGGGATGCTCACTGAAGCTTTCTTT.

V is TRBV7-2 and J is TRBJ1-2; 8 bases are shared with TRBD1. Germline V gene lookup returns CDR1 SGHTA and CDR2 FQGNSA. The CDR3 is 15 amino acids. Unmatched junction bases numbered 6, after V lost 5 bases and J lost 1 base. CDR3 sequence reads: CASSLQTGDNYGYTF. CDR3 DNA sequence: TGTGCCAGCAGCCTCCAGACAGGGGATAACTATGGCTACACCTTC.

The chain links TRBV5-1 to TRBJ2-7; the D gene is possibly TRBD2 (5 bases). This CDR3 has 14 amino acids. The germline gives CDR1 SGHRS, CDR2 YFSETQ. The germline V and J ends were trimmed by 8 bases and 1 base, with 16 bases remaining between them. DNA of the CDR3: TGCGCCAGTTCCCCGAGGGCCGGGTCCTACGAGCAGTACTTC. Protein: CASSPRAGSYEQYF.